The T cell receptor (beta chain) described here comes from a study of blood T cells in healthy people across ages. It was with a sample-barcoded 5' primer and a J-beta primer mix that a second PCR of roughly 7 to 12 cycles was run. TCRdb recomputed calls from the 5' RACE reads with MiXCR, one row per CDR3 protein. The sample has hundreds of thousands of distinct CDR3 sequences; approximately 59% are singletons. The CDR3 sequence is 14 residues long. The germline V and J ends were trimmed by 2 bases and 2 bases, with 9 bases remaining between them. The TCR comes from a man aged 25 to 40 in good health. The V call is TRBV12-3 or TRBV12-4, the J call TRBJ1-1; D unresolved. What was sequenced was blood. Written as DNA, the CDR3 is TGTGCCAGCAGTTTATTGGCTGGCAACACTGAAGCTTTCTTT. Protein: CASSLLAGNTEAFF.